This T cell receptor beta chain was observed in a study of CD8+CD57+ T cells in acquired aplastic anemia. It was patients with CD8+CD57+ cell expansion by flow cytometry who were chosen for sequencing. This clonotype was recorded a few times. The V gene's germline CDR1 is MNHEY and CDR2 SVGAGI. The CDR3 spans 17 residues. V dropped 7 bases and J dropped 1; count of bases not matched to a gene: 12. Researchers used genomic DNA as the template to profile TCR beta VDJ and CDR3. MiXCR was run by TCRdb on the reads, yielding one entry per CDR3 protein. The table lists more than 200,000 distinct CDR3 sequences, about half of them singletons.

The sequencing sample was made of sorted CD4+, CD8+, or CD8+CD57+ T cells (not recorded which) from PBMCs. The V and J genes are TRBV6-5 and TRBJ1-3; 8 bases line up with TRBD1. This clonotype was sampled from a human donor with aplastic anemia. CDR3 coding DNA: TGTGCCAGCAAGTACGTCGGGACAGGTTCATCTGGAAACACCATATATTTT. It is translated as CASKYVGTGSSGNTIYF.